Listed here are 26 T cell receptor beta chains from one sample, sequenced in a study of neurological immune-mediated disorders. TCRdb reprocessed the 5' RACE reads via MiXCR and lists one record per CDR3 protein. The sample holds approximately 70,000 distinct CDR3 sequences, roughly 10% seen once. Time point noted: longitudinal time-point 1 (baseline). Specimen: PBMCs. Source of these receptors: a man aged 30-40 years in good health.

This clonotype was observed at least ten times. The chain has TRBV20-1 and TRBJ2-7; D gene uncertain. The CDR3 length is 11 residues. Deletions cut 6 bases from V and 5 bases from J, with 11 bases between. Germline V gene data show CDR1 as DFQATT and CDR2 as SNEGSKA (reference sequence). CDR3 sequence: CSALEFHEQYF. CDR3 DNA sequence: TGCAGTGCCCTGGAGTTCCACGAGCAGTACTTC.

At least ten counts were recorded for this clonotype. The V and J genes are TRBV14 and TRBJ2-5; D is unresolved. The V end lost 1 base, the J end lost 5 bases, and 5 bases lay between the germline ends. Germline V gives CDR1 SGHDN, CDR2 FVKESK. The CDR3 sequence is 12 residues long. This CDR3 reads CASSQVMETQYF. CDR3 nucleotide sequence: TGTGCCAGCAGCCAAGTTATGGAGACCCAGTACTTC.

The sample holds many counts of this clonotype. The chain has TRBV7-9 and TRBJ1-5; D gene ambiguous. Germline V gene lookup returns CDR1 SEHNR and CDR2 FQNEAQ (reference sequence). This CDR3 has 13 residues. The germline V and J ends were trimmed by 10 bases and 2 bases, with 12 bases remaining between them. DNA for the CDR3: TGTGCCACCCTAGGTCCAGGCAATCAGCCCCAGCATTTT. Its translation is CATLGPGNQPQHF.

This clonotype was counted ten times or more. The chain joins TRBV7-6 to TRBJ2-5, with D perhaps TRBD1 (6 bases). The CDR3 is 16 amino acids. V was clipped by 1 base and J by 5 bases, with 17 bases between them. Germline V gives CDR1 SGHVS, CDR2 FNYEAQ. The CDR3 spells CASSLVPAGAGETQYF. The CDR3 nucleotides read TGTGCCAGCAGCTTAGTTCCGGCAGGGGCTGGCGAGACCCAGTACTTC.

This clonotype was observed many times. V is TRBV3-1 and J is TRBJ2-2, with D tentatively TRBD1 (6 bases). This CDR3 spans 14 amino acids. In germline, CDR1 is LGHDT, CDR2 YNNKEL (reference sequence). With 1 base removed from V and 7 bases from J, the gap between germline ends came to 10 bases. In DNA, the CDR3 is TGTGCCAGCAGCCAAGTGACAGGTTTCGGGGAGCTGTTTTTT. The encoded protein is CASSQVTGFGELFF.

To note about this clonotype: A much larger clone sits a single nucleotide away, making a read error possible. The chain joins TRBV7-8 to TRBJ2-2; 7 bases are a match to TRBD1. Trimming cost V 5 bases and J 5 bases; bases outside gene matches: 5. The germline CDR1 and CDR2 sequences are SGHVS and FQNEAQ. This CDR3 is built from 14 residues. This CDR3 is CASSLRQGTGELFF. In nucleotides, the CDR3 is TGTGCCAGCAGCCTAAGACAGGGAACCGGGGAGCTGTTTTTT.

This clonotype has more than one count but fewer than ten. The CDR3 here is CASSPPGGVIQETQYF. The CDR3 DNA follows: TGTGCCAGCAGCCCTCCTGGCGGGGTTATACAAGAGACCCAGTACTTC. This chain uses TRBV7-2 with TRBJ2-5; tentatively, D is TRBD2 (6 bases). V was pared by 5 bases and J by 2 bases, with 18 bases between. The germline gives CDR1 SGHTA, CDR2 FQGNSA. The length of the CDR3 is 16 residues. Complete variable domain (other parts from reference TRBV7-2 and TRBJ2-5): GAGVSQSPSNKVTEKGKDVELRCDPISGHTALYWYRQSLGQGLEFLIYFQGNSAPDKSGLPSDRFSAERTGGSVSTLTIQRTQQEDSAVYLCASSPPGGVIQETQYFGPGTRLLVL.

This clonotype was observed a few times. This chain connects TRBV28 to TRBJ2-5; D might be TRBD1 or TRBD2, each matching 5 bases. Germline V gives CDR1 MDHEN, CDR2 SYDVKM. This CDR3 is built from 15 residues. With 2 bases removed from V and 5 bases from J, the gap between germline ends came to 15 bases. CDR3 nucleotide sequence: TGTGCCAGCAGTTTAAGAGGGGAGCCCCGGGAGACCCAGTACTTC. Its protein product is CASSLRGEPRETQYF.

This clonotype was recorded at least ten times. As DNA, the CDR3 is TGTGCCAGCAGCTTAATCGGGGGACGAGAGACCCAGTACTTC. It is translated as CASSLIGGRETQYF. This chain links TRBV7-3 with TRBJ2-5, with D possibly TRBD2 on 6 matching bases. The V gene's germline CDR1 is SGHTA and CDR2 FQGTGA. Between the trimmed V and J ends, which lost 1 base and 4 bases, there was a span of 10 bases. The CDR3 consists of 14 residues.

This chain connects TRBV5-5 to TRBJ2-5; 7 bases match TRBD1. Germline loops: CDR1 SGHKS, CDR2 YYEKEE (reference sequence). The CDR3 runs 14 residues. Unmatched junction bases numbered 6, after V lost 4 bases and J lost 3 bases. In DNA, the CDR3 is TGTGCCAGCAGCCCTGGGGGACAGAAAGAGACCCAGTACTTC. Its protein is CASSPGGQKETQYF.

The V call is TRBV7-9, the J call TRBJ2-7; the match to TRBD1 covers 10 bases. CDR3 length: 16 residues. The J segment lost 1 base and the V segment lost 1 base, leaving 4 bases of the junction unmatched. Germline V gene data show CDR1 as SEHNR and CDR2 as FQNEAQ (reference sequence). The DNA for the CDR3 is TGTGCCAGCAGCTTAGGGGACAGGGGACGGTCCTACGAGCAGTACTTC. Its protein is CASSLGDRGRSYEQYF.

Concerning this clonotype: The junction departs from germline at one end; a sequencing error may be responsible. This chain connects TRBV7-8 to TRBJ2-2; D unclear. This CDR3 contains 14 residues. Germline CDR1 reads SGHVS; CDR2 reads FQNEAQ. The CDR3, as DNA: TGTGCCAGCAGATTAGGGCTGGGGTACGGGGAGCTGTTTTTT. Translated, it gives CASRLGLGYGELFF.

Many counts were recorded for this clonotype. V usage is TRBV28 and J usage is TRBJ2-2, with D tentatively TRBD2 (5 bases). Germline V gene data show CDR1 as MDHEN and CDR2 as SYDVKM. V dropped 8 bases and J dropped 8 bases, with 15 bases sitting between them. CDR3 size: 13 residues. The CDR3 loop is CASGGSLTGELFF. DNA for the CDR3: TGTGCCAGCGGTGGGAGTCTGACGGGGGAGCTGTTTTTT.

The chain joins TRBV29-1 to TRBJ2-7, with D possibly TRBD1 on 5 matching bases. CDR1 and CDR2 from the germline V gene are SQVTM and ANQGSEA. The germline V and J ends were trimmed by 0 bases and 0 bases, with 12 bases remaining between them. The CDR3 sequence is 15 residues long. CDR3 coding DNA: TGCAGCGTTGAAGAGGGCCACAGGCTCTCCTACGAGCAGTACTTC. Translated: CSVEEGHRLSYEQYF.

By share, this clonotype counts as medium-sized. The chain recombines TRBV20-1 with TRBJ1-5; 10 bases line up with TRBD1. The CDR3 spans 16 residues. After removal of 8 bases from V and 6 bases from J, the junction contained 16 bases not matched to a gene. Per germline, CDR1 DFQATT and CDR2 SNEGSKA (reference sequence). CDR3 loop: CSSASVGTGVSQPQHF. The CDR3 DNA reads TGCAGTTCTGCAAGCGTCGGGACAGGGGTTTCTCAGCCCCAGCATTTT.

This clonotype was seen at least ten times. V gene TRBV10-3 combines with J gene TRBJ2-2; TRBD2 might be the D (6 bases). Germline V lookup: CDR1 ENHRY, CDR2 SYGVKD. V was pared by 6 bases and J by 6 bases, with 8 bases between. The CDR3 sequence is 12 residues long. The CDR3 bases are TGTGCCATCAGCGGGGGAGCCGGGGAGCTGTTTTTT. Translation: CAISGGAGELFF.

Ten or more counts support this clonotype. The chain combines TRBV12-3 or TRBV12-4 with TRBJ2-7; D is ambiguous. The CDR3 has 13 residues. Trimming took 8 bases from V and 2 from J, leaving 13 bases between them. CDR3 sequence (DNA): TGTGCCAGCTGGGCTCCTCGGACCTACGAGCAGTACTTC. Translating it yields CASWAPRTYEQYF.

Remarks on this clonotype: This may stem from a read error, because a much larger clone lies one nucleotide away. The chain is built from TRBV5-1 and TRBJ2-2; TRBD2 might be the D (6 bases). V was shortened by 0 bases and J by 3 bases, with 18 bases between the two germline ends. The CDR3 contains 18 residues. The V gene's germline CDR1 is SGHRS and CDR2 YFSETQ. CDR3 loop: CASSLEGRSVSYTGELFF. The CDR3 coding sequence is TGCGCCAGCAGCTTGGAGGGGAGGTCAGTGAGTTACACCGGGGAGCTGTTTTTT.

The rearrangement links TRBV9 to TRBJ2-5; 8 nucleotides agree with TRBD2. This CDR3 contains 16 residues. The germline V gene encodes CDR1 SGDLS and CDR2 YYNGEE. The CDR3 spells CSSSVGSSGTQETQYF. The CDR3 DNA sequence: TGTTCTAGCAGCGTAGGGAGTAGCGGGACGCAAGAGACCCAGTACTTC.

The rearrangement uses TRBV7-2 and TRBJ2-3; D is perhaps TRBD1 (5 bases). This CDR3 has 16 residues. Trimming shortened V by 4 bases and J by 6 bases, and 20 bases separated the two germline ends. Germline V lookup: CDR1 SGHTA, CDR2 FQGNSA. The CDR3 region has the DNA TGTGCCAGCAGCTCACTGGAGTCATCAGGGTTGGATACGCAGTATTTT. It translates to CASSSLESSGLDTQYF. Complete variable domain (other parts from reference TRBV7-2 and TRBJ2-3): GAGVSQSPSNKVTEKGKDVELRCDPISGHTALYWYRQSLGQGLEFLIYFQGNSAPDKSGLPSDRFSAERTGGSVSTLTIQRTQQEDSAVYLCASSSLESSGLDTQYFGPGTRLTVL.

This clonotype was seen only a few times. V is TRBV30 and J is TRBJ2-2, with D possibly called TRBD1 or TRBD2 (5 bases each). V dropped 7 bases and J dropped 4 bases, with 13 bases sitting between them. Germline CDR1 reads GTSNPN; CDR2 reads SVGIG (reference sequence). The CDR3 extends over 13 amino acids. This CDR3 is CAFSTGTTGELFF. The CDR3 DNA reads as TGTGCCTTCTCGACCGGGACCACCGGGGAGCTGTTTTTT.

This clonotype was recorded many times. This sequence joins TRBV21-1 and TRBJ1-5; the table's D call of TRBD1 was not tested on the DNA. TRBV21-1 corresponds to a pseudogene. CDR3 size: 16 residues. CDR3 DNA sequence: TGTGCCAGCAGCAAAAAGGGGGGGGGGCCCAATCAGCCCCAGCATTTT. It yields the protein CASSKKGGGPNQPQHF.

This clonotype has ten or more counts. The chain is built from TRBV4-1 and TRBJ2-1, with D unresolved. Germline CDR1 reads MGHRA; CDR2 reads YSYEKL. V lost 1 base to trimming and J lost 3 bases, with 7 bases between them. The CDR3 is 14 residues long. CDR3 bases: TGCGCCAGCAGCCAAGTAGGGTTCTACAATGAGCAGTTCTTC. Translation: CASSQVGFYNEQFF.

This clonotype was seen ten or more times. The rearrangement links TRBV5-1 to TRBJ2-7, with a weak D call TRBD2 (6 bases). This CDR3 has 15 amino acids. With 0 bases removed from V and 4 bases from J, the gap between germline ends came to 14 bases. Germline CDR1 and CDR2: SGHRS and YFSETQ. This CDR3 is CASSLESGVPYEQYF. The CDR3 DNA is TGCGCCAGCAGCTTGGAGTCGGGGGTTCCATACGAGCAGTACTTC.

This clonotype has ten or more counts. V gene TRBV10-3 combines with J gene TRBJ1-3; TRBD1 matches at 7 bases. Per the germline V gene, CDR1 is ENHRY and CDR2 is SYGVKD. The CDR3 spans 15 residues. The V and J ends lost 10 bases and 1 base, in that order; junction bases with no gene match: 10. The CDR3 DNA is TGTGCCACATCCAGCATGACAGGGTCTGGAAACACCATATATTTT. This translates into CATSSMTGSGNTIYF.

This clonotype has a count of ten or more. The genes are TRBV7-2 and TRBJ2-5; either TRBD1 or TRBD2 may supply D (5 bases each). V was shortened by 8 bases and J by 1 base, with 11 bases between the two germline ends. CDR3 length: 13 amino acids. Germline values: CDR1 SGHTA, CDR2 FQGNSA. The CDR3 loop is CASRWGPQETQYF. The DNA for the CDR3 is TGTGCCAGCCGGTGGGGACCCCAAGAGACCCAGTACTTC.